This T cell receptor beta chain was identified during a study of Graves' ophthalmopathy and Graves' hyperthyroidism (dated by TCRdb to about 2018). In the study overall: Peripheral blood was collected at initial diagnosis, before any treatment. In total, under 150 blood samples were TCR-sequenced: under 45 ophthalmopathy, approximately 75 hyperthyroidism and some 17 hyperthyroidism-to-ophthalmopathy patients. For independent validation, a separate cohort was made up of approximately 19 hyperthyroidism patients plus 17 patients who later progressed from hyperthyroidism to ophthalmopathy. TCR beta repertoire signatures were used to distinguish Graves' ophthalmopathy from Graves' hyperthyroidism and to predict progression to ophthalmopathy. To explore V-J signatures distinguishing ophthalmopathy from hyperthyroidism, a discovery set of under 110 patients (fewer than 45 ophthalmopathy, some 57 stable hyperthyroidism) was enrolled. Following sample collection, hyperthyroidism patients were given methimazole at a starting dose of 30 mg daily, and ophthalmopathy patients were given high-dose intravenous methylprednisolone. In several hyperthyroidism patients, the T-cell repertoire of thyroid tissue was compared with the T-cell repertoire of blood.

For repertoire sequencing, TCR beta CDR3 regions were amplified from RNA transcripts. The first round of RT-PCR was done with HTBI primers and the Qiagen OneStep RT-PCR kit, and was followed by a second round of multiplex PCR, then size selection and purification. Sequencing of the libraries was carried out on an Illumina HiSeq2000 in paired-end mode with 100 bp reads. As for the original processing: Reads were processed with SOAPnuke, discarding reads with adapters, uncalled bases, mean Phred below 15, or no exact constant-primer or identifier match. COPE v1.2.5 was used to merge high-quality paired reads. Clonotypes were defined as unique nucleotide sequences and were aligned to IMGT TRB V, D and J references using MiTCR v1.1. The analysis was limited to V-J combinations with a frequency above 0.0001, which together covered over 98% of repertoires. For each V-J combination, a TCR clonal expansion and chaos score was defined as F50 clonal expansion divided by the chaos observed in the TCRdist matrix. Features were reduced by Welch's t-statistics and random forest to over ten V-J combinations, which fed a naive Bayes classifier. The Morisita-Horn index was used to measure how similar the thyroid and blood repertoires were. TCRdb took the public reads, trimmed them with fastp at Q25, ran MiXCR for clone calling and kept in-frame beta chains. Each record represents a unique CDR3 protein, reported with the most common genes and DNA among its rows. Here the V and J calls rest on TCRdb's processing, not on the authors' analysis. In this sample the table shows around 670,000 distinct CDR3 sequences, 35% to 50% of which occur a single time. 40% to 45% of the sample is taken by the ten largest.

Patients with ophthalmopathy had moderately to severely active disease, with a Clinical Activity Score of 3 or more, a NOSPECS grade of 4 or more, and a disease duration of less than 3 months. Anyone with other autoimmune diseases, uncontrolled infections, pregnancy or lactation was excluded from the study. Diagnosis was based on clinical symptoms, serum thyroxine, TRAb, thyroid ultrasound and orbital computed tomography. Ficoll-Paque density gradient centrifugation was used to isolate PBMCs from about 9.4 ml of fresh peripheral blood. Trizol reagent was used to extract the total RNA, and its quality was then checked on an Agilent 2100 Bioanalyzer. This clonotype appeared a few times. Its antigen specificity is not known. No much larger clone exists at a distance of one base, and base qualities are not known. Trimming removed 4 bases from V and 7 bases from J, leaving 17 bases between the germline ends. The CDR3 measures 14 amino acids from cysteine to phenylalanine. Only the CDR3 DNA stays, 42 bases, in frame from base 1. The germline V gene (reference sequence) yields SGHKS for CDR1 and YYEKEE for CDR2.

General conclusions and limits of the study: Most of the expanded thyroid clonotypes with a frequency above 0.001 were also detected in blood, and it was suggested that the thyroid immune response may be reflected by blood repertoires. In cross-validation, the 13-signature model distinguished ophthalmopathy from stable hyperthyroidism with about 87% sensitivity and almost 83% specificity, and in the test set the corresponding values were approximately 80% and 68%. In validation, the model predicted ophthalmopathy progression with 55% to 71% sensitivity and approximately 75% specificity; 12 predicted patients were CT-confirmed with GO in a median of around 6.5 months. Sample size was not statistically predetermined, and group allocation was not concealed from the investigators.

This TCR derives from an adult man with Graves' ophthalmopathy. The sequenced material came from peripheral blood. The chain was built from TRBV5-5 and TRBJ1-2; matching of 5 bases hints at TRBD1 as the D gene. The CDR3 region has the sequence CASSPGAVSGGYTF. The DNA is TGTGCCAGCAGCCCCGGGGCAGTATCTGGTGGCTACACCTTC.